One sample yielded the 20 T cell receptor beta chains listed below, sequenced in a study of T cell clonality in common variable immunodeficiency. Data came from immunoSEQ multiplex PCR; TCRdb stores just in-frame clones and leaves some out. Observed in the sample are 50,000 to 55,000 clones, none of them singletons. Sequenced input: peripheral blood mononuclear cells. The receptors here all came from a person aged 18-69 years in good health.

The CDR3 loop is CASSGSTSGAYDYTF. CDR3 DNA (partial): TGTGCCAGCAGTGGATCGACATCTGGGGCCTACGAC. The chain is built from TRBV6-1 and TRBJ1-2; possible D gene TRBD1, 5 bases. The read terminates 3 residues before the CDR3 end, so the remaining end is supplied by the germline J gene. The CDR3 has 15 residues. Germline V gene sequence: CDR1 MNHNS, CDR2 SASEGT.

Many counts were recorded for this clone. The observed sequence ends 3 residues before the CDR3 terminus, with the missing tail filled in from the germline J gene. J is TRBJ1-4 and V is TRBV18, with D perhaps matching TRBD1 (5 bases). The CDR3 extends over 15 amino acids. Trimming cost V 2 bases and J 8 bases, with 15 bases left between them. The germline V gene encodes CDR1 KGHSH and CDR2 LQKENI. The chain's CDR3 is CASSPFSREGEKLFF. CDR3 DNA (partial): TGTGCCAGCTCACCATTCTCCAGGGAGGGGGAAAAA. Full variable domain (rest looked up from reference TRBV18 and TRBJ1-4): NAGVMQNPRHLVRRRGQEARLRCSPMKGHSHVYWYRQLPEEGLKFMVYLQKENIIDESGMPKERFSAEFPKEGPSILRIQQVVRGDSAAYFCASSPFSREGEKLFFGSGTQLSVL.

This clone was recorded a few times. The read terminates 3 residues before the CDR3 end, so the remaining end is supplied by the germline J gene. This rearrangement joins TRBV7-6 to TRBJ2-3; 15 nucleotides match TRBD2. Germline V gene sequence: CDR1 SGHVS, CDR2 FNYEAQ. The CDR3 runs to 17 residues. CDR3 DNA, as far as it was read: TGTGCCAGCAGCCCCAGGACTAGCGGGAGGGTAGGGGAGACG. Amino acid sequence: CASSPRTSGRVGET. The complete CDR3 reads CASSPRTSGRVGETQYF. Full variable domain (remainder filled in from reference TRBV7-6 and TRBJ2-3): GAGVSQSPRYKVTKRGQDVALRCDPISGHVSLYWYRQALGQGPEFLTYFNYEAQQDKSGLPNDRFSAERPEGSISTLTIQRTEQRDSAMYRCASSPRTSGRVGETQYFGPGTRLTVL.

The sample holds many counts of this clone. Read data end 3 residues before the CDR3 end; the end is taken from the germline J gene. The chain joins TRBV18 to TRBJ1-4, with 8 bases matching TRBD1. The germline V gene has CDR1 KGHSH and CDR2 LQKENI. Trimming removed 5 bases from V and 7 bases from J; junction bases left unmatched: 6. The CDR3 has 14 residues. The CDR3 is CASSSGTGPEKLFF. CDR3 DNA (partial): TGTGCCAGCTCATCAGGGACAGGCCCTGAAAAA.

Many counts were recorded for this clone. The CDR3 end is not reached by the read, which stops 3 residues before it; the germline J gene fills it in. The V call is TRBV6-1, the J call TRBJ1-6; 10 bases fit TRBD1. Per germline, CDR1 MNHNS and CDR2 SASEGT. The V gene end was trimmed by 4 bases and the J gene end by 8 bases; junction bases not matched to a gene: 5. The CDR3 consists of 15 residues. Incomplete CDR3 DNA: TGTGCCAGCAGTGCCCGGACAGGGGGGGATTCACCC. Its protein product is CASSARTGGDSP. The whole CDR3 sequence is CASSARTGGDSPLHF.

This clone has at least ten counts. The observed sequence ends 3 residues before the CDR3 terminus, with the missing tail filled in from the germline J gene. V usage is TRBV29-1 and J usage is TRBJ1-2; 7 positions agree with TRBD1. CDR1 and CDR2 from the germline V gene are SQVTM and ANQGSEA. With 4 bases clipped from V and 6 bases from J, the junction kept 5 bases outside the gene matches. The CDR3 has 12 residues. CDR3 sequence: CSVVGQGDGYTF. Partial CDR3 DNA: TGCAGCGTTGTGGGGCAGGGGGATGGC.

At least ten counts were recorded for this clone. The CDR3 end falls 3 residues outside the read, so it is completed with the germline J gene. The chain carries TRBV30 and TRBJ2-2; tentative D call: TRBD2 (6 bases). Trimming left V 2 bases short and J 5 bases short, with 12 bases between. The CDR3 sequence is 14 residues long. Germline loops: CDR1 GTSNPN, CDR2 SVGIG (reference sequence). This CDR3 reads CAWSRLGTTGELFF. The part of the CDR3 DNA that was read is TGTGCCTGGAGTAGACTAGGGACGACCGGGGAG.

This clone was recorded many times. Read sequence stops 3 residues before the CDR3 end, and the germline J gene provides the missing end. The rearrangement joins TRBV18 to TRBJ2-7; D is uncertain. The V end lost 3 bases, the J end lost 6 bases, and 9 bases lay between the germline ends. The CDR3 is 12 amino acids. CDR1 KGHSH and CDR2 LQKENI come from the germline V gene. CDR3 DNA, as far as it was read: TGTGCCAGCTCACCCATGGCAATCGAG. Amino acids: CASSPMAIE. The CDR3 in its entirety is CASSPMAIEQYF.

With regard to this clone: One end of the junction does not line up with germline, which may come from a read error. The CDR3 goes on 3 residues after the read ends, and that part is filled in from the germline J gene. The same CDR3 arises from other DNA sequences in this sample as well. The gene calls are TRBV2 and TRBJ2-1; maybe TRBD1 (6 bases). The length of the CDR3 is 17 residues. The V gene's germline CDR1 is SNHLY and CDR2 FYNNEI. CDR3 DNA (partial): TGCGCCAGCAGGGCGGAACAGGGCCTGTGGACCGACAATGAG. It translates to CASRAEQGLWTDNE. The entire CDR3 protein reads CASRAEQGLWTDNEQFF.

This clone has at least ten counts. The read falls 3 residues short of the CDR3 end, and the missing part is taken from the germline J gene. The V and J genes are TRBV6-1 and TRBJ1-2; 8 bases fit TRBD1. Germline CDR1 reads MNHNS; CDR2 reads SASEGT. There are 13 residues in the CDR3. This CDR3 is CASSGGRGPGYTF. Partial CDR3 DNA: TGTGCCAGCAGTGGGGGCAGGGGGCCGGGC.

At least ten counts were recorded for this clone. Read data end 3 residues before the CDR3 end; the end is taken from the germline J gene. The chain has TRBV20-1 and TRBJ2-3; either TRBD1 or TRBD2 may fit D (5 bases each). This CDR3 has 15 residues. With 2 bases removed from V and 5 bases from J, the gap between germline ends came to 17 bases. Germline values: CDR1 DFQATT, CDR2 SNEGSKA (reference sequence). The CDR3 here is CSARTGPGGGDTQYF. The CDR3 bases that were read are TGCAGTGCTAGAACAGGCCCCGGAGGTGGAGATACG.

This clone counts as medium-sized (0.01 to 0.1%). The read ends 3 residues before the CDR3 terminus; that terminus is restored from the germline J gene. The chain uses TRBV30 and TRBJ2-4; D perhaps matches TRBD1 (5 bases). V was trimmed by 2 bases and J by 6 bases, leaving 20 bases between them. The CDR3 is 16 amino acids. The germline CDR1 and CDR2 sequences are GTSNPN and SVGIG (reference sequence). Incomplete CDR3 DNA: TGTGCCTGGAGTCGGCGTACAGGAGTCCTAGGAAACATT. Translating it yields CAWSRRTGVLGNI. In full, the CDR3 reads CAWSRRTGVLGNIQYF.

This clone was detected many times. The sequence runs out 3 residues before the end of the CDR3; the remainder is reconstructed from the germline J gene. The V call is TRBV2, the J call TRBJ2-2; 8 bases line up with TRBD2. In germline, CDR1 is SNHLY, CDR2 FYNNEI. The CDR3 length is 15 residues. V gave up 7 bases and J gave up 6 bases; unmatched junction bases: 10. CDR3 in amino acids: CASIPTSGGSGELFF. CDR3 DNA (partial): TGTGCCAGCATCCCCACTAGCGGAGGTTCCGGGGAG.

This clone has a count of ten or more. The CDR3 sequence: CAYLSGGPYNEQFF. The covered CDR3 bases are TGTGCCTACCTTAGCGGGGGACCTTACAATGAG. V is TRBV30 and J is TRBJ2-1, with 9 nucleotides matching TRBD2. The read falls 3 residues short of the CDR3 end, and the missing part is taken from the germline J gene. The CDR3 spans 14 residues. Germline-derived CDR1 and CDR2 are GTSNPN and SVGIG (reference sequence). V lost 7 bases to trimming and J lost 4 bases; unmatched junction nucleotides: 8.

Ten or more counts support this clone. CDR3 region: CASSVAGVSGNTIYF. Incomplete CDR3 DNA: TGTGCCAGCAGCGTCGCAGGGGTCTCTGGAAACACC. V is TRBV9 and J is TRBJ1-3; weak D call: TRBD1 (6 bases). The read terminates 3 residues ahead of where the CDR3 ends, so the germline J gene completes it. The germline V gene has CDR1 SGDLS and CDR2 YYNGEE. The V and J ends lost 2 bases and 0 bases respectively, with 9 bases between them. The CDR3 is made up of 15 amino acids. Full variable domain (outside the CDR3, taken from reference TRBV9 and TRBJ1-3): DSGVTQTPKHLITATGQRVTLRCSPRSGDLSVYWYQQSLDQGLQFLIQYYNGEERAKGNILERFSAQQFPDLHSELNLSSLELGDSALYFCASSVAGVSGNTIYFGEGSWLTVV.

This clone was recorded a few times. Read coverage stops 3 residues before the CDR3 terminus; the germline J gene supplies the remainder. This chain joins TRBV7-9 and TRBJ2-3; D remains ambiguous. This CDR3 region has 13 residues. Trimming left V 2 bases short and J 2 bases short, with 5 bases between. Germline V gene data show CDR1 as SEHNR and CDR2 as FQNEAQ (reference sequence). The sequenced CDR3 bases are TGTGCCAGCAGCTTACAGGACACAGATACG. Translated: CASSLQDTDT. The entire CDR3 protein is CASSLQDTDTQYF.

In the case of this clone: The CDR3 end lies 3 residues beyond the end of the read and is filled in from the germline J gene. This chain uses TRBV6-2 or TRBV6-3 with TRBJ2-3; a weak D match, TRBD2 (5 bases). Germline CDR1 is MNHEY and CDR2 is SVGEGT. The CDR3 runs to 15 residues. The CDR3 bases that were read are TGTGCCAGCAGTTCCTTCTCCTCTCGGACTCAGCCG. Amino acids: CASSSFSSRTQP. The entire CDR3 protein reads CASSSFSSRTQPQYF.

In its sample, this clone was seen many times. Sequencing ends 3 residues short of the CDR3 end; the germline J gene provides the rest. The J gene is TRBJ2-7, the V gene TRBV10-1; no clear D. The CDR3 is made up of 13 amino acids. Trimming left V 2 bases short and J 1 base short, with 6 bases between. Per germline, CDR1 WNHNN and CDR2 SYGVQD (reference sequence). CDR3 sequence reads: CASSEDSSYEQYF. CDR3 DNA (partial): TGCGCCAGCAGTGAGGACTCGTCCTACGAG.

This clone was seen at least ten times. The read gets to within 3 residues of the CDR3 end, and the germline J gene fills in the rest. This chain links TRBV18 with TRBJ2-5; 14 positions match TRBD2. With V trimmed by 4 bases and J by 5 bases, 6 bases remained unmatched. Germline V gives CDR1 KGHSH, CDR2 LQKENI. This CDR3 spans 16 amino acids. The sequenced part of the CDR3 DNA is TGTGCCAGCTCACACAGACTAGCGGGAGGGTCTGAGACC. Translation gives CASSHRLAGGSET. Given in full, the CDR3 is CASSHRLAGGSETQYF.

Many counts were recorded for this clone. Here the CDR3 reads CASSHSTVSPLHF. CDR3 DNA, as far as it was read: TGTGCCAGCAGCCATTCGACAGTCTCACCC. The chain joins TRBV5-6 to TRBJ1-6, with a possible D match to TRBD1 (5 bases). The read finishes 3 residues shy of the CDR3 end, and the germline J gene is used to complete it. The CDR3 sequence is 13 residues long. Trimming left V 4 bases short and J 10 bases short, with 12 bases between. The germline V gene has CDR1 SGHDT and CDR2 YYEEEE.